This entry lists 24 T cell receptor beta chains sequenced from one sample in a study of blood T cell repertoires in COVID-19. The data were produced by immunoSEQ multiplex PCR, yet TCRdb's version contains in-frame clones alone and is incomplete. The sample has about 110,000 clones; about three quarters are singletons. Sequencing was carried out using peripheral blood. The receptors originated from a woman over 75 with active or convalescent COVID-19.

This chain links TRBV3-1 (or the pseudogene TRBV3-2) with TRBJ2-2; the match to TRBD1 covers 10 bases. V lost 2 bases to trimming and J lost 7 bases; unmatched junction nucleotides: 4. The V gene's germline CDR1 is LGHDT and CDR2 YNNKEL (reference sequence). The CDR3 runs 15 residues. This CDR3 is CASSQRQGAGGELFF. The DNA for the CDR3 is TGTGCCAGCAGCCAAAGACAGGGGGCGGGCGGGGAGCTGTTTTTT.

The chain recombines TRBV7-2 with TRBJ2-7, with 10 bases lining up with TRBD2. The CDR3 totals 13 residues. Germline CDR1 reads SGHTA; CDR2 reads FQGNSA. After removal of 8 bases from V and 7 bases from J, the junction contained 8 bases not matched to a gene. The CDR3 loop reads CASASASGREQYF. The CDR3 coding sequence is TGTGCCAGCGCTTCTGCTAGCGGGAGAGAGCAGTACTTC.

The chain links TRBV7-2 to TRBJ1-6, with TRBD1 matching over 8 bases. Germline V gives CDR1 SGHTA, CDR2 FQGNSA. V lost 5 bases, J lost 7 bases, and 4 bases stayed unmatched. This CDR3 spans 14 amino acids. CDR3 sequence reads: CASSGGQVNSPLHF. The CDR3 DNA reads TGTGCCAGCAGCGGGGGACAGGTGAATTCACCCCTCCACTTT.

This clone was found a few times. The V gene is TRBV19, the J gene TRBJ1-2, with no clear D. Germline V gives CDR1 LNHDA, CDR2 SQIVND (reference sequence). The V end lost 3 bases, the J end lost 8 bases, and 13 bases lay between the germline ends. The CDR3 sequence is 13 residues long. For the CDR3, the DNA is TGTGCCAGTAGTATTGGCGGGCCGGGAGGCTACACCTTC. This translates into CASSIGGPGGYTF.

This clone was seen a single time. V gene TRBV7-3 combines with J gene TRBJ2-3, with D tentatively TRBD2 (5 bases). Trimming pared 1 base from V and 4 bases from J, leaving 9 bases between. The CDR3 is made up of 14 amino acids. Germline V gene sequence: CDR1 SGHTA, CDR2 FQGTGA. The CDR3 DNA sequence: TGTGCCAGCAGCTTAAATGGGAGAGCAGATACGCAGTATTTT. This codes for CASSLNGRADTQYF.

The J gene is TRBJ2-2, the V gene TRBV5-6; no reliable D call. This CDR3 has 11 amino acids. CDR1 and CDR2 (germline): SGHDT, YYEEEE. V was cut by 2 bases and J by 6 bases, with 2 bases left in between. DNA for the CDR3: TGTGCCAGCAGCTTCTCCGGGGAGCTGTTTTTT. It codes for CASSFSGELFF.

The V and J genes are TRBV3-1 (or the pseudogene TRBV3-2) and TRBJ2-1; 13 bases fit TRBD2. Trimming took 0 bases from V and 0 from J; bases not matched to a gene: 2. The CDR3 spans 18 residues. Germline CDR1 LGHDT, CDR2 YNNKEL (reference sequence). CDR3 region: CASSQDRTSGSSYNEQFF. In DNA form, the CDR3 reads TGTGCCAGCAGCCAAGATCGGACTAGCGGGAGCTCCTACAATGAGCAGTTCTTC.

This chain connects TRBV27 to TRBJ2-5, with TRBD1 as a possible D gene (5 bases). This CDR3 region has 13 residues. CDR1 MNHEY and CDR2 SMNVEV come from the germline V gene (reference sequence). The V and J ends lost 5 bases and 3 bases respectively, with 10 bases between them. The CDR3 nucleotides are TGTGCCAGCAGTATCCGACAGAAAGAGACCCAGTACTTC. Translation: CASSIRQKETQYF.

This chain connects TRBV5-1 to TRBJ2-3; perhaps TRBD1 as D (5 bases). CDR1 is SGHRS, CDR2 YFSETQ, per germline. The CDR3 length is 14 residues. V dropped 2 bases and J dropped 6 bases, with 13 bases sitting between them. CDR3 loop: CASSLQDPQDTQYF. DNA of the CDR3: TGCGCCAGCAGCTTACAGGACCCTCAGGATACGCAGTATTTT.

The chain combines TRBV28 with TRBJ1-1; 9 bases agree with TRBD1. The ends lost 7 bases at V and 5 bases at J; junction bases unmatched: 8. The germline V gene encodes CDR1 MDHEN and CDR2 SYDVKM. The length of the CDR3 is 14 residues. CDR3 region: CASKPQGALTEAFF. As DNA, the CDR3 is TGTGCCAGCAAACCACAGGGGGCGCTTACTGAAGCTTTCTTT. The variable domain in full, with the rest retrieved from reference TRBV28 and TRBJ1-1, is DVKVTQSSRYLVKRTGEKVFLECVQDMDHENMFWYRQDPGLGLRLIYFSYDVKMKEKGDIPEGYSVSREKKERFSLILESASTNQTSMYLCASKPQGALTEAFFGQGTRLTVV.

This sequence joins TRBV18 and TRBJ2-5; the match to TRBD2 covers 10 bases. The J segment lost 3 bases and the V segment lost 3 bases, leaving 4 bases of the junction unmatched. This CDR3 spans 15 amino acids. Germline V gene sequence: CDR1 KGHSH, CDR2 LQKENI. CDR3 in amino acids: CASSPRLAGEETQYF. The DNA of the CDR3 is TGTGCCAGCTCACCCCGGCTAGCGGGAGAAGAGACCCAGTACTTC.

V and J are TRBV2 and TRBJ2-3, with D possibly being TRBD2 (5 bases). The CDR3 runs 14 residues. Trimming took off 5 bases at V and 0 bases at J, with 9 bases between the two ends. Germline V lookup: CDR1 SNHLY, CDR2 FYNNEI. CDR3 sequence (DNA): TGTGCCAGCAGTCGACGGGATAGCACAGATACGCAGTATTTT. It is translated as CASSRRDSTDTQYF. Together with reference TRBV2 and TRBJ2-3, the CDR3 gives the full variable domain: EPEVTQTPSHQVTQMGQEVILRCVPISNHLYFYWYRQILGQKVEFLVSFYNNEISEKSEIFDDQFSVERPDGSNFTLKIRSTKLEDSAMYFCASSRRDSTDTQYFGPGTRLTVL.

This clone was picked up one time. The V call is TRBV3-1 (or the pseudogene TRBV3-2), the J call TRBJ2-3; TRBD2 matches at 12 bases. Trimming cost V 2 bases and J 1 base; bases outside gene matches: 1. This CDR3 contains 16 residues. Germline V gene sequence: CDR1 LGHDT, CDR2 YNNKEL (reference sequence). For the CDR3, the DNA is TGTGCCAGCAGCCAACGACTAGCGGGAGGCACAGATACGCAGTATTTT. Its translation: CASSQRLAGGTDTQYF.

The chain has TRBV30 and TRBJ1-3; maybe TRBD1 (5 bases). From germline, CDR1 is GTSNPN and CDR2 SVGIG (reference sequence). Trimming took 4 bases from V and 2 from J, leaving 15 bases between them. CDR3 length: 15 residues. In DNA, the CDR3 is TGTGCCTGGACCCTACTCACAGGACCTGGAAACACCATATATTTT. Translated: CAWTLLTGPGNTIYF.

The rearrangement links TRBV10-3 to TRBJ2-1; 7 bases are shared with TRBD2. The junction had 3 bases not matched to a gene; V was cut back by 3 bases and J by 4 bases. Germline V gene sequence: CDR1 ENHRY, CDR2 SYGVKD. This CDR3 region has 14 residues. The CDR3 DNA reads TGTGCCATCAGTGACAGCGGGGATTACAATGAGCAGTTCTTC. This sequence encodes CAISDSGDYNEQFF.

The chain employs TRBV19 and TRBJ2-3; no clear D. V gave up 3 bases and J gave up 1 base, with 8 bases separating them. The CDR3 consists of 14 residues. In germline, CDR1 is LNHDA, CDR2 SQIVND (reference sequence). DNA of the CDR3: TGTGCCAGTAGTATTGGTACAGGCACAGATACGCAGTATTTT. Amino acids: CASSIGTGTDTQYF.

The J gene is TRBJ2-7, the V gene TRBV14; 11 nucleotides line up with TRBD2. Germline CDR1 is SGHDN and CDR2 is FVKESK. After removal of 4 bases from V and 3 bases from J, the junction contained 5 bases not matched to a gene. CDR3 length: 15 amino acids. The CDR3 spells CASSRMTSGIYEQYF. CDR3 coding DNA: TGTGCCAGCAGCCGGATGACTAGCGGGATCTACGAGCAGTACTTC.

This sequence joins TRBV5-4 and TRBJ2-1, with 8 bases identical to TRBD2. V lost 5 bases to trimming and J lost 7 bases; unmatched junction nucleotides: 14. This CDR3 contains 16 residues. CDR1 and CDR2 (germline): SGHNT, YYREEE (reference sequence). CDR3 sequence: CASRPTSGLHGNEQFF. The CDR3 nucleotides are TGTGCCAGCAGGCCCACTAGCGGACTGCACGGGAATGAGCAGTTCTTC.

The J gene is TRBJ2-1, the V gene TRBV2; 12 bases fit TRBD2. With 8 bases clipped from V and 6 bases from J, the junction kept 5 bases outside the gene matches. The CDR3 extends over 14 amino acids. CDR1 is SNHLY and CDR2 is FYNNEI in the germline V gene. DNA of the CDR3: TGTGCCAGCGGGGCTAGCGGGAGGGGCAATGAGCAGTTCTTC. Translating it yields CASGASGRGNEQFF.

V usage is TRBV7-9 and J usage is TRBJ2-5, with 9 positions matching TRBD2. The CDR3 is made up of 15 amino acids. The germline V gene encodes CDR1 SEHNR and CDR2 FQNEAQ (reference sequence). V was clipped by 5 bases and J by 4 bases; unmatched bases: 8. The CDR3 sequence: CASSRTGTSLETQYF. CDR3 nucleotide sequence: TGTGCCAGCAGCCGAACCGGGACTAGCCTAGAGACCCAGTACTTC.

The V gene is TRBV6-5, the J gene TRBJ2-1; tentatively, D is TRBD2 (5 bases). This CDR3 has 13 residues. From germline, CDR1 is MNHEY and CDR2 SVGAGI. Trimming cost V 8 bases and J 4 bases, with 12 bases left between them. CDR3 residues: CASRGPLYNEQFF. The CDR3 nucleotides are TGTGCCAGCCGAGGGCCTCTATACAATGAGCAGTTCTTC.

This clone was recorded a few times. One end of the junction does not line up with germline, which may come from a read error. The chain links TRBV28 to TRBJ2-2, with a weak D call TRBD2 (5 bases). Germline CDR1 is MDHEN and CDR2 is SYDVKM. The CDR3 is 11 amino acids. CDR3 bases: TGCGTGGTTAGAGGGACCGGGGAGCTGTTTTTT. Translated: CVVRGTGELFF.

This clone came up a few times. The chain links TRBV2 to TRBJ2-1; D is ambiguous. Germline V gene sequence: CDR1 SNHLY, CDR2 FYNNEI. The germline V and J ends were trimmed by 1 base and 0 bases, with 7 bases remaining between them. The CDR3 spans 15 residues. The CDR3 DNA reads TGTGCCAGCAGTGAAGAGTCGAGCTCCTACAATGAGCAGTTCTTC. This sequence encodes CASSEESSSYNEQFF. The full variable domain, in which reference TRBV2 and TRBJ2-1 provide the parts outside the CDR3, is EPEVTQTPSHQVTQMGQEVILRCVPISNHLYFYWYRQILGQKVEFLVSFYNNEISEKSEIFDDQFSVERPDGSNFTLKIRSTKLEDSAMYFCASSEESSSYNEQFFGPGTRLTVL.

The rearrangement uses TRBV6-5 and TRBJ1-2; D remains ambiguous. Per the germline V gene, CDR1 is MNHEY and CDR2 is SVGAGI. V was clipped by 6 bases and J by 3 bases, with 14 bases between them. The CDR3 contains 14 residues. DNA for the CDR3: TGTGCCAGCAGCCAGGCCCTCCGATACTATGGCTACACCTTC. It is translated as CASSQALRYYGYTF.